This TCR beta chain was identified in a study of regulatory T cells in long-lasting Graves disease. Broader study findings: Persistent patients shared thousands of public clonotypes among themselves. Newly diagnosed patients shared fewer, at roughly 1,000.

Arm-PCR of CDR3 regions and iRepertoire HTBI primers were the basis on which TCR beta libraries were built. TCRdb used MiXCR to reprocess the multiplex PCR reads, holding one entry per CDR3 protein. Found here are over 350,000 distinct CDR3 sequences, less than 15% of them singletons; the top ten hold approximately 19%. This sample's time point: newly diagnosed GD, antithyroid drugs for less than 3 months. PBMC-extracted RNA yielded the TCR library. Looked up from germline, CDR1 is SEHNR and CDR2 is FQNEAQ (reference sequence). The V end lost 1 base, the J end lost 6 bases, and 10 bases lay between the germline ends. The CDR3 loop spans 14 amino acids. This clonotype was detected only a few times. Its antigen is not identified. Separately, the same data were catalogued under a study of T cells in Graves' hyperthyroidism and ophthalmopathy. Per that paper: Blood also carried most thyroid clonotypes expanded above 0.001.

The rearrangement joins TRBV7-9 to TRBJ1-5; D not certain. The sample consisted of peripheral blood mononuclear cells (PBMCs), taken at new diagnosis, from a patient treated with antithyroid drugs. This TCR was recovered from a woman aged 45-65 years with Graves disease. The chain's CDR3 is CASSLGPRSQPQHF. The CDR3 DNA reads TGTGCCAGCAGCTTAGGCCCTCGGTCTCAGCCCCAGCATTTT.